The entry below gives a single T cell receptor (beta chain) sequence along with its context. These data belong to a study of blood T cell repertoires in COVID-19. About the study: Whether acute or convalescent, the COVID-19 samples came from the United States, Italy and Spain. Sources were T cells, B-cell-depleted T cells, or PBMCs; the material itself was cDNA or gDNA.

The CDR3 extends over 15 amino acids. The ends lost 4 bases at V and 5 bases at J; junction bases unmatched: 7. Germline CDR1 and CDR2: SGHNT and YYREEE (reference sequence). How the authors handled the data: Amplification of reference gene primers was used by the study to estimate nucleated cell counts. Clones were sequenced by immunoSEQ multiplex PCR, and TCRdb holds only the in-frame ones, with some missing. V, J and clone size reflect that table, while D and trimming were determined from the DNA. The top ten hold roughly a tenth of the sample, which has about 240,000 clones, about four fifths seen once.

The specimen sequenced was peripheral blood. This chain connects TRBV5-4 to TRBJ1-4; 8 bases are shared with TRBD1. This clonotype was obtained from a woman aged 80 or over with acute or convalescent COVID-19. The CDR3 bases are TGTGCCAGCAGCCAGCGGACAGGGACGAATGAAAAACTGTTTTTT. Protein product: CASSQRTGTNEKLFF.